One T cell receptor beta chain is described in this entry. Antigen specificity is unknown. The CDR3 totals 14 residues. Germline CDR1 reads MNHEY; CDR2 reads SVGEGT. The V gene lost 8 bases and the J gene lost 0 bases, with 13 bases spanning the gap. TCRdb redid the calling of the reads with MiXCR, one entry per CDR3 protein. The table has a few hundred thousand distinct CDR3 sequences, 35% to 50% seen once. These data come from a study of T cell repertoires in cytomegalovirus infection. Study-level information: CMV epitopes, recently identified HLA-C-restricted and well-studied HLA-B-restricted, were used. Public TCR beta signatures marked donors with CMV infection and the matching HLA.

Study results and limitations: Carriers of CMV and the relevant HLA type were discriminated by public TCR beta frequency.

This sample comprised cultured PBMCs, obtained from culture after CMV antigen stimulation. The clonotype was recovered from a human donor in good health (CMV status not recorded). Some clones in this sample may be carry-over from other donors' samples. The rearrangement links TRBV6-2 or TRBV6-3 to TRBJ1-1; a weak D match, TRBD1 (6 bases). The CDR3 bases are TGTGCCAGCGGGGGGACAAAGGTGAACACTGAAGCTTTCTTT. This translates into CASGGTKVNTEAFF.